There are a few counts of the clone carrying this T cell receptor beta chain. The antigen is not known. There are 14 residues in the CDR3. V shed 5 bases and J shed 1 base, with 10 bases lying between them. CDR1 is SEHNR, CDR2 FQNEAQ, per germline (reference sequence). This sample was taken from a study of STAT3 mutations in large granular lymphocyte leukemia. Whole-study findings and limits: All newly emerging clones after therapy were STAT3 wild type. Every T-LGLL patient had at least one immunodominant TCRbeta clonotype. Clonal expansion was inferred from other time points because no sample existed at each clone's first appearance.

Data came from immunoSEQ multiplex PCR; TCRdb stores just in-frame clones and leaves some out. The sample has about 10,000 clones, about 54% seen once. The material sequenced was peripheral blood mononuclear cells. The TCR sequence derives from a boy between 10 and 17 years old with T-cell large granular lymphocyte leukemia. Some clones in this sample may be carry-over from other donors' samples. The chain combines TRBV7-9 with TRBJ2-3; unclear D gene. This chain's CDR3 is CASSGTWGTDTQYF. Written as DNA, the CDR3 is TGTGCCAGCAGCGGAACATGGGGCACAGATACGCAGTATTTT.